This T cell receptor beta chain was captured by sequencing in a study of T cell responses to AZD1222 COVID-19 vaccine. As for the study in general: Timing groups of about 4 and about 12 weeks for second doses were pooled. The study, taken as a whole, reports: As reported, nearly half of all spike-specific TCRs target variant regions that are unmutated. A mostly white British donor set with more females was recruited, and clonal diversity was possibly underestimated.

This CDR3 has 14 amino acids. The ends were cut back, 2 bases at V and 6 bases at J, with 14 bases in the middle. Germline CDR1 is SGHVS and CDR2 is FQNEAQ. The repertoire was sequenced with immunoSEQ multiplex PCR; TCRdb's copy has only in-frame clones and lacks some. The table includes some 120,000 clones, around 84% detected once. Details on this clone: Its antigen is still unknown.

The TCR sequence derives from an adult in good health. Sequences were derived from peripheral blood, sampled on day 0 of AZD1222 vaccination. The V call is TRBV7-8, the J call TRBJ2-7; D is uncertain. The CDR3 DNA is TGTGCCAGCAGCTTACGGCCCTCGGTGGCCGAGCAGTACTTC. This translates into CASSLRPSVAEQYF.